The rows below give T cell receptor beta chains drawn from one sample of a study of blood T cell repertoires in COVID-19. Libraries were prepared by immunoSEQ multiplex PCR; TCRdb keeps only in-frame clonotypes and omits some of them. The sample lists fewer than 250,000 clones, 85% to 95% occurring once. Sequencing input: peripheral blood. The receptors here all came from a young man with COVID-19, enrolled during active disease. CDR3s leave out the opening cysteine and the closing phenylalanine or tryptophan.

>TRBV6-5
ASSYAGQGTDTQY
>TRBV2
ASSDWGQGATSTDTQY
>TRBV13
ASSLGSGGYGYT
>TRBV27
ASSPRSSPLH
>TRBV4-1
ASRPTGGSYEQY
>TRBV2
ATSPGVTQY
>TRBV5-1
ASSPLGGIQY
>TRBV5-1
ASSLVGGAEAF
>TRBV28
ASGGGTGFGNTIY
>TRBV30
AWSVHWAGDVNQPQH
>TRBV30
AWTHGQGYNEQF
>TRBV11-2
ASSLEWAANTEAF
>TRBV7-9
ASSLAGRGRNEKLF
>TRBV5-3
ARSCDRGDFSSYNSPLH
>TRBV29-1
SAEGSPGGNTIY
>TRBV27
ASSLTVKMGGNYGYT
>TRBV10-2
ASSEELGTGGHNEQF
>TRBV6-5
ASSSGTSAQNEQF
>TRBV5-1
ASSLDPGRLRETEAF
>TRBV9
ASSVGDSHYGYT
>TRBV5-6
ASSLAPVDTGELF
>TRBV3-1/TRBV3-2
ASSESGGYTEAF
>TRBV3-1/TRBV3-2
ASTKSRGVNNEQF
>TRBV3-1/TRBV3-2
ASSQEAGENEKLF
>TRBV27
ASSPWEMGTGIHQPQH
>TRBV4-2
ASSPMAQGNTEAF
>TRBV27
ASSPGTGALEQY
>TRBV7-9
ASSSSGTQETQY
>TRBV4-1
ASSQVLRGNTEAF
>TRBV7-9
ASSPTGSSGNTIY
>TRBV7-9
ATTGRGNTGELF
>TRBV12-3/TRBV12-4
ASSPGSYEQY
>TRBV4-2
ASSQDRSGGSYEQF
>TRBV2
ASKEGLTVDTGELF
>TRBV7-7
ASSLALTGVGNEQF
>TRBV13
ASSLTGSSTDTQY
>TRBV6-5
ASRDPTGVGEKLF
>TRBV27
ASSLSSTGMYQPQH
>TRBV12-5
ASGLTAGVGGNTEAF
>TRBV11-3
ASGQGALNEQF
>TRBV10-3
AISEAGDYSNQPQH
>TRBV7-9
ASSPHRDQPQH
>TRBV2
ASRTGGNYGYT
>TRBV7-6
ASSPWTGGEDEKLF
>TRBV29-1
SGTGGKYTDTQY
>TRBV1
TPLITGTEAF
>TRBV20-1
SASLGGSNQPQH
>TRBV10-3
AISSGGNTEAF
>TRBV5-4
ASSFPGGTSTDTQY
>TRBV6-1
ASSEALGPSDVYNEQF
>TRBV28
ASRAPGTGLETQY
>TRBV12-3/TRBV12-4
ASTQRRTEAF
>TRBV6-5
ASSYGSGGDTEAF